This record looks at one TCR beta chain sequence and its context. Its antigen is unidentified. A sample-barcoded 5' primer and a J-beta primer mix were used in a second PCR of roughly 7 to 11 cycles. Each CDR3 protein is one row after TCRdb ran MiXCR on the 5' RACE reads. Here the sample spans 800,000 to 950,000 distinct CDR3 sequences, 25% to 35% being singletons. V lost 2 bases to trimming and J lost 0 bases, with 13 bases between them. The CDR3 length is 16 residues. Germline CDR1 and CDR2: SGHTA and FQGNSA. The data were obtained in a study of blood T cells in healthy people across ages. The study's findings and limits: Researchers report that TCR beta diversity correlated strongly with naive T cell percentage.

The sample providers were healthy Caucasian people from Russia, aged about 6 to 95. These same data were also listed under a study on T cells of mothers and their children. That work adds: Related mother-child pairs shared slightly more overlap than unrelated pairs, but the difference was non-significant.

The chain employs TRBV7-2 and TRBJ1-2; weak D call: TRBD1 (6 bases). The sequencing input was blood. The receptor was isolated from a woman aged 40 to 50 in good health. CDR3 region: CASSLPPYRANYGYTF. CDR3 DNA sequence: TGTGCCAGCAGCTTACCCCCGTACAGGGCTAACTATGGCTACACCTTC.